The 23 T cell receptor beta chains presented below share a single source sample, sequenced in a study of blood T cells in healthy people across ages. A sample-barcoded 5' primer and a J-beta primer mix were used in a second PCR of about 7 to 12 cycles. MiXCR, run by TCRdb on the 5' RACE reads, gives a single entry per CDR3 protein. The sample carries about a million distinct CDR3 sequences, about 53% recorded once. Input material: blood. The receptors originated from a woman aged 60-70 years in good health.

Written as DNA, the CDR3 is TGCAGCGTTGGAAAGGCTGGCTCGGAGGGGGATACGCAGTATTTT. It encodes CSVGKAGSEGDTQYF. The chain uses TRBV29-1 and TRBJ2-3; D might be TRBD2 (6 bases). The V and J ends lost 4 bases and 6 bases respectively, with 20 bases between them. CDR3 length equals 15 residues. Germline loops: CDR1 SQVTM, CDR2 ANQGSEA.

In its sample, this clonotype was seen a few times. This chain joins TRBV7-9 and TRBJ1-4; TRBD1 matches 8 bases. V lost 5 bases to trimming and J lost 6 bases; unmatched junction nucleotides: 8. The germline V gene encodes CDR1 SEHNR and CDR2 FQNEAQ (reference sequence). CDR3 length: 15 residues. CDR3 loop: CASSPGTGQYEKLFF. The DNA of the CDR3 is TGTGCCAGCAGCCCGGGGACAGGTCAATATGAAAAACTGTTTTTT.

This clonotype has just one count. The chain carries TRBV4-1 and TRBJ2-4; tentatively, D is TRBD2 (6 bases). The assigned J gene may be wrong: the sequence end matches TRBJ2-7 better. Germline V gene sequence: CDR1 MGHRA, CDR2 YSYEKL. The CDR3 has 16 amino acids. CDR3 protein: CASSQDGRQGTLEQYF. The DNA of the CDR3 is TGCGCCAGCAGCCAAGATGGGAGGCAGGGCACCCTCGAGCAGTACTTC.

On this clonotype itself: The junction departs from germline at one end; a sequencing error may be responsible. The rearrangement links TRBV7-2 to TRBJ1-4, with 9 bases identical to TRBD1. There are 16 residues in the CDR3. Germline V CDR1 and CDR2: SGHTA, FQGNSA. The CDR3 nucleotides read TGTGCCAGCAGCCTAGCATCCGGGACAGGGAATGAAAAACTGTTTTTT. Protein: CASSLASGTGNEKLFF.

CDR3 DNA: TGTGCCAGCAGAACCATCATAAAGACAGGGACATATGGCTACACCTTC. It specifies CASRTIIKTGTYGYTF. The chain employs TRBV2 and TRBJ1-2, with 7 nucleotides matching TRBD1. The CDR3 is made up of 16 amino acids. With 6 bases clipped from V and 5 bases from J, the junction kept 15 bases outside the gene matches. Germline CDR1 is SNHLY and CDR2 is FYNNEI.

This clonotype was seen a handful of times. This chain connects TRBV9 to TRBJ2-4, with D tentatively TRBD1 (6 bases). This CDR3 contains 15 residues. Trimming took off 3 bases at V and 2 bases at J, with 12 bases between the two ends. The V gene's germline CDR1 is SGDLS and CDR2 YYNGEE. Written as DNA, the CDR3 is TGTGCCAGCAGCGAAACAGGGTTACCCAAAAACATTCAGTACTTC. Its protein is CASSETGLPKNIQYF.

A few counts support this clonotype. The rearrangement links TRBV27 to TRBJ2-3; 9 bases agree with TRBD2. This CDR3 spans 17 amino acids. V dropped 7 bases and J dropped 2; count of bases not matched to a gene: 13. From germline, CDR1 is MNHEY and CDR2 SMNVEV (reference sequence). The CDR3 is CASTLRGLAGTTDTQYF. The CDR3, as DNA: TGTGCCAGCACCTTGCGAGGCCTAGCGGGAACCACAGATACGCAGTATTTT.

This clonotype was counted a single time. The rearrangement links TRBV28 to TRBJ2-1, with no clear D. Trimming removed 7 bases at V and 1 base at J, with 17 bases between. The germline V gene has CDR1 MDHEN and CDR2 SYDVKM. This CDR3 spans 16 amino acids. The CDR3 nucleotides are TGTGCCAGCACCGCGACTGGACGACCGTCCTACAATGAGCAGTTCTTC. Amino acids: CASTATGRPSYNEQFF. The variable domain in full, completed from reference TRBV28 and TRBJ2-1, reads DVKVTQSSRYLVKRTGEKVFLECVQDMDHENMFWYRQDPGLGLRLIYFSYDVKMKEKGDIPEGYSVSREKKERFSLILESASTNQTSMYLCASTATGRPSYNEQFFGPGTRLTVL.

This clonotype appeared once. Here the CDR3 reads CASTDRGGNYGYTF. The CDR3, as DNA: TGTGCCAGCACGGACAGGGGGGGTAACTATGGCTACACCTTC. The chain links TRBV6-5 to TRBJ1-2; 10 bases are shared with TRBD1. The V gene end was trimmed by 7 bases and the J gene end by 1 base; junction bases not matched to a gene: 3. CDR3 length: 14 amino acids. Germline assignment: CDR1 MNHEY and CDR2 SVGAGI.

The CDR3 spells CSASISGSRWGRNEQFF. In DNA, the CDR3 is TGCAGTGCTAGTATCAGCGGGAGTAGGTGGGGAAGAAATGAGCAGTTCTTC. The rearrangement joins TRBV20-1 to TRBJ2-1, with 8 positions matching TRBD2. The CDR3 length is 17 residues. V gave up 3 bases and J gave up 7 bases; unmatched junction bases: 17. Germline CDR1 and CDR2: DFQATT and SNEGSKA (reference sequence).

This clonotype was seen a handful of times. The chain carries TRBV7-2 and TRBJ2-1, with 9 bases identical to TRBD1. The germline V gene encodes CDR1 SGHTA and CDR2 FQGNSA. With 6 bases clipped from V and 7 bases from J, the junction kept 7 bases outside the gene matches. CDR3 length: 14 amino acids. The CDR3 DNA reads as TGTGCCAGCAGGGCCGGGACAGGGCAGAATGAGCAGTTCTTC. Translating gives CASRAGTGQNEQFF.

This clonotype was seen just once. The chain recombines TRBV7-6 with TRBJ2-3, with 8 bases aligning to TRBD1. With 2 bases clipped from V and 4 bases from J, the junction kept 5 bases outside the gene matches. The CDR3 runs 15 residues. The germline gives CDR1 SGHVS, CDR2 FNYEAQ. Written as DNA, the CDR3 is TGTGCCAGCAGCTTAACTCAGGGGGCAGCAGATACGCAGTATTTT. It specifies CASSLTQGAADTQYF.

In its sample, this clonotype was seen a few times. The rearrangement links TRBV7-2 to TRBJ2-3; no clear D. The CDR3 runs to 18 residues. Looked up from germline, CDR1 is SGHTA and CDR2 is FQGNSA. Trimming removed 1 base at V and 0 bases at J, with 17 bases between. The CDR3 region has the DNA TGTGCCAGCAGCTTAGATCGCGCTTCCACCACTAGCACAGATACGCAGTATTTT. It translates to CASSLDRASTTSTDTQYF.

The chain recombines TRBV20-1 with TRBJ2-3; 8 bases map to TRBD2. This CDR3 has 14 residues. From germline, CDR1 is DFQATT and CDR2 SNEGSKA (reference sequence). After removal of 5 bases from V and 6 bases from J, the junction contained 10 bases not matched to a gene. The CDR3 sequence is CSAPTGGASDTQYF. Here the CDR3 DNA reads TGCAGTGCTCCCACGGGGGGGGCATCGGATACGCAGTATTTT.

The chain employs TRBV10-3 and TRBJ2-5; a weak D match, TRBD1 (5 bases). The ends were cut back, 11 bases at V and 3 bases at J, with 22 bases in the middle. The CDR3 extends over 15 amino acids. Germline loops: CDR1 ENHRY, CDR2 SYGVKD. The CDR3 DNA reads TGTGCCCCCCATATGTGGGGCCCTCTTGAAGAGACCCAGTACTTC. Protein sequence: CAPHMWGPLEETQYF.

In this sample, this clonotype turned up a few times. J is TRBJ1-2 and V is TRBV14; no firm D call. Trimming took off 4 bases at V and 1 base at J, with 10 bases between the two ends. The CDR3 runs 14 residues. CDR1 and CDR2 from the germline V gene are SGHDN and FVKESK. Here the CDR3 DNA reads TGTGCCAGCAGCCGAGGCAGGTTTAACTATGGCTACACCTTC. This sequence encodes CASSRGRFNYGYTF.

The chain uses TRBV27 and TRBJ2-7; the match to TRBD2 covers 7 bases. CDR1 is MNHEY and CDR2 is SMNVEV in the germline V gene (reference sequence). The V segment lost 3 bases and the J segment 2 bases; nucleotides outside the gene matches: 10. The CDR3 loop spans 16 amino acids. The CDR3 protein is CASSFSLAGAAYEQYF. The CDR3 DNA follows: TGTGCCAGCAGTTTCTCCCTTGCGGGAGCTGCCTACGAGCAGTACTTC.

In DNA, the CDR3 is TGTGCCAGCGGGGTAGGCAGCCAAGAGACCCAGTACTTC. Its protein is CASGVGSQETQYF. The V and J genes are TRBV7-9 and TRBJ2-5; D is ambiguous. CDR1 is SEHNR, CDR2 FQNEAQ, per germline (reference sequence). The CDR3 has 13 residues. V lost 8 bases and J lost 1, with 11 bases in between.

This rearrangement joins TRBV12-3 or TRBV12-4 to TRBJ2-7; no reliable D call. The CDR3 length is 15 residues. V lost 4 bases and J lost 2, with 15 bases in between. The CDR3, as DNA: TGTGCCAGCAGTTGGGCTGGAAATAGGGCCTACGAGCAGTACTTC. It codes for CASSWAGNRAYEQYF.

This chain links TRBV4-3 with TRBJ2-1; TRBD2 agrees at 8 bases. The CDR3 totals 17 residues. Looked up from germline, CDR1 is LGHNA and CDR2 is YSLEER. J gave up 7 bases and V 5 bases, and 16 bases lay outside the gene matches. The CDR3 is CASSTREGVLGGNEQFF. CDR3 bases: TGCGCCAGCAGCACCCGGGAGGGGGTCCTGGGGGGAAATGAGCAGTTCTTC.

Here the CDR3 reads CSAFSGRSYNEQFF. The DNA for the CDR3 is TGCAGTGCCTTTAGCGGGAGGTCCTACAATGAGCAGTTCTTC. The chain joins TRBV20-1 to TRBJ2-1; 10 positions match TRBD2. The CDR3 sequence is 14 residues long. The germline gives CDR1 DFQATT, CDR2 SNEGSKA (reference sequence). V was pared by 6 bases and J by 1 base, with 3 bases of the junction left unmatched.

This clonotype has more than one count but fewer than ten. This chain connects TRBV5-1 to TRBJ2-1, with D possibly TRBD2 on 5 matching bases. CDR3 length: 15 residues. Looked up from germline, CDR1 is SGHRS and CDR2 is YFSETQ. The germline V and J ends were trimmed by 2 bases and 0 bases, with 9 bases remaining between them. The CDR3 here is CASSFDAGSYNEQFF. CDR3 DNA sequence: TGCGCCAGCAGCTTTGACGCGGGCTCCTACAATGAGCAGTTCTTC. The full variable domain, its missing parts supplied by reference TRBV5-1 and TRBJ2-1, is KAGVTQTPRYLIKTRGQQVTLSCSPISGHRSVSWYQQTPGQGLQFLFEYFSETQRNKGNFPGRFSGRQFSNSRSEMNVSTLELGDSALYLCASSFDAGSYNEQFFGPGTRLTVL.

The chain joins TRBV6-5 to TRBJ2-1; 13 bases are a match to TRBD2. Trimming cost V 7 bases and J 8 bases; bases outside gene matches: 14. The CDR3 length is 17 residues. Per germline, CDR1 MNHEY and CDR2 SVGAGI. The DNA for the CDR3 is TGTGCCAGCATTCTCGGACTAGCGGGAGAAGGGCGGCATGAGCAGTTCTTC. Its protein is CASILGLAGEGRHEQFF.